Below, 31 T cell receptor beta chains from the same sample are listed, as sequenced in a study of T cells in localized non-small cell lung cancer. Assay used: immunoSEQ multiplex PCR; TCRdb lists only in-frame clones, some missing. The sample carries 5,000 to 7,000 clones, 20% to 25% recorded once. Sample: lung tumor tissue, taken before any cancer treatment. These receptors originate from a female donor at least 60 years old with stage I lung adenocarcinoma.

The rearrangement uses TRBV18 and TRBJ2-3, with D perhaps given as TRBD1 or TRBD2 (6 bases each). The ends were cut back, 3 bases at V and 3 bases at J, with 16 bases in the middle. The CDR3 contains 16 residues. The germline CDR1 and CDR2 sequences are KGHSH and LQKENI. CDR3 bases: TGTGCCAGCTCACCCCTGGACGGAGGGGGGACAGATACGCAGTATTTT. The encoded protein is CASSPLDGGGTDTQYF.

As DNA, the CDR3 is TGTGCCAGCAGCGCCTATCTAGGACGAGTAGAAGCTTTCTTT. Protein: CASSAYLGRVEAFF. The genes are TRBV11-3 and TRBJ1-1; no definite D call. V lost 5 bases and J lost 8, with 18 bases in between. The CDR3 consists of 14 residues. The germline CDR1 and CDR2 sequences are SGHNT and YENEEA.

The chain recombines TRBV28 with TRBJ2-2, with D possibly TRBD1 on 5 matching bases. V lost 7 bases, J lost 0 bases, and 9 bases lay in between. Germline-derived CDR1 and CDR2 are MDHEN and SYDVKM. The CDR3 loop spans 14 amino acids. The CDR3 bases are TGTGCCAGCATTGACAGCGCGAACACCGGGGAGCTGTTTTTT. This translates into CASIDSANTGELFF.

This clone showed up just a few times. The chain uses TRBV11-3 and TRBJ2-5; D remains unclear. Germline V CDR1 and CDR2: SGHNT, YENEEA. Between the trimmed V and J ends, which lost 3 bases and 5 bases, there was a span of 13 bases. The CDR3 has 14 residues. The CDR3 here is CASSLEGMGETQYF. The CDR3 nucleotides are TGTGCCAGCAGCTTGGAAGGGATGGGGGAGACCCAGTACTTC.

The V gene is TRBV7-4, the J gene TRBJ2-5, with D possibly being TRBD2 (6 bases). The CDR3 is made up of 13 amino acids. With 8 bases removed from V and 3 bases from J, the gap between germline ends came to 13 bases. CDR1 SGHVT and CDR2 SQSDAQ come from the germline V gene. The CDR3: CASDPRGKETQYF. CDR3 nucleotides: TGTGCCAGCGATCCCCGGGGGAAAGAGACCCAGTACTTC.

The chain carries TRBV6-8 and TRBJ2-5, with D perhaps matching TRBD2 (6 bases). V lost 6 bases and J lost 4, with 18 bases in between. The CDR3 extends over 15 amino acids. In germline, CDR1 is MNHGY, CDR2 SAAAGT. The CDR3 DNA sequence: TGTGCCAGCAGGCCCCTTCGGGGGAGAGGAGAGACCCAGTACTTC. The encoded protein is CASRPLRGRGETQYF.

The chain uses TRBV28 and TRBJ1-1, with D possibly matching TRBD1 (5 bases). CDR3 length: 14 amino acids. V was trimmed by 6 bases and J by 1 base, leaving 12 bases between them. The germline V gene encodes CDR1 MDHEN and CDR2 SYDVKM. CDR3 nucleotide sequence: TGTGCCAGCAGCCCACCTACAGGGAACACTGAAGCTTTCTTT. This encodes CASSPPTGNTEAFF.

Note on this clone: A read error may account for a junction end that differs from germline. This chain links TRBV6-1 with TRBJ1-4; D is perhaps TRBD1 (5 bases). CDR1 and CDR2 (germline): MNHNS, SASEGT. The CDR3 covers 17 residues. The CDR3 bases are TGTGCCATCAGTGAAGGAGTCGGGGGGGTCACTAATGAAAAACTGTTTTTT. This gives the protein CAISEGVGGVTNEKLFF.

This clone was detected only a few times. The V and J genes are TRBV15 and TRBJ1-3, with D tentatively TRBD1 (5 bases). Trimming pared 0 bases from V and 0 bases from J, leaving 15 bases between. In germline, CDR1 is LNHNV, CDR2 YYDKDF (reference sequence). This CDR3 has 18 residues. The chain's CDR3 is CATSRDPGGVASGNTIYF. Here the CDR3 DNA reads TGTGCCACCAGCAGAGATCCGGGAGGGGTCGCCTCTGGAAACACCATATATTTT.

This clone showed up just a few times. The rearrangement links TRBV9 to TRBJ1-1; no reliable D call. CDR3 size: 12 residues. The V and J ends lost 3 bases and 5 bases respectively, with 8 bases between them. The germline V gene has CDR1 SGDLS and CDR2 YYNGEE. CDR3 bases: TGTGCCAGCAGCGCCGGAAGTACTGAAGCTTTCTTT. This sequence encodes CASSAGSTEAFF. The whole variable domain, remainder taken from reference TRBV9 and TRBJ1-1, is DSGVTQTPKHLITATGQRVTLRCSPRSGDLSVYWYQQSLDQGLQFLIQYYNGEERAKGNILERFSAQQFPDLHSELNLSSLELGDSALYFCASSAGSTEAFFGQGTRLTVV.

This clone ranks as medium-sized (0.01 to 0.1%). The CDR3: CASGSREHSYNEQFF. CDR3 DNA: TGTGCCAGCGGCTCGCGGGAGCACTCCTACAATGAGCAGTTCTTC. The chain uses TRBV6-8 and TRBJ2-1; 7 bases align to TRBD2. The CDR3 consists of 15 residues. V lost 8 bases to trimming and J lost 0 bases; unmatched junction nucleotides: 7. The germline CDR1 and CDR2 sequences are MNHGY and SAAAGT.

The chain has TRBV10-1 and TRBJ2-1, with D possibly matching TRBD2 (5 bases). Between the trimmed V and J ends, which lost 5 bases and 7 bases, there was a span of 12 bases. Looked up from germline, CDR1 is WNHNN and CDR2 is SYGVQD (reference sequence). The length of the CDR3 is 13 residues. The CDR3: CASSTSSGNEQFF. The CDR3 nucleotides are TGCGCCAGCAGTACCTCCTCGGGAAATGAGCAGTTCTTC.

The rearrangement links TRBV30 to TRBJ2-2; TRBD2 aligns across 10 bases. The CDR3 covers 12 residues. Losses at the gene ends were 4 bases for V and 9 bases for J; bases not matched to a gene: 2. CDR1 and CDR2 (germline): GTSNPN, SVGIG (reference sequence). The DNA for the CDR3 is TGTGCCTGGACTAGCGGGAGTTGGGAGCTGTTTTTT. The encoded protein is CAWTSGSWELFF.

The CDR3 loop reads CASRGTGQYYGYTF. The CDR3, as DNA: TGTGCCAGCCGCGGGACAGGGCAGTACTATGGCTACACCTTC. This chain links TRBV28 with TRBJ1-2; TRBD1 agrees at 9 bases. The V and J ends lost 8 bases and 3 bases, in that order; junction bases with no gene match: 7. Germline CDR1 reads MDHEN; CDR2 reads SYDVKM. CDR3 size: 14 residues.

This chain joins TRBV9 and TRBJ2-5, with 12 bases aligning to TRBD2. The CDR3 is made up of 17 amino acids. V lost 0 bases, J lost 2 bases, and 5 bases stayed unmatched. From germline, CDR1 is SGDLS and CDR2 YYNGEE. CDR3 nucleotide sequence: TGTGCCAGCAGCGTAGGGCTAGCGGGAGGGCCGCAAGAGACCCAGTACTTC. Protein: CASSVGLAGGPQETQYF.

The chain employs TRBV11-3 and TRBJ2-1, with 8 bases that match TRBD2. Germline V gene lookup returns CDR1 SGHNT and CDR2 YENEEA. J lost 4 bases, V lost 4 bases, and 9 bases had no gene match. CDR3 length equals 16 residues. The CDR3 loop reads CASSSRKRELYNEQFF. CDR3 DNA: TGTGCCAGCAGCTCCAGAAAGCGGGAGCTTTACAATGAGCAGTTCTTC.

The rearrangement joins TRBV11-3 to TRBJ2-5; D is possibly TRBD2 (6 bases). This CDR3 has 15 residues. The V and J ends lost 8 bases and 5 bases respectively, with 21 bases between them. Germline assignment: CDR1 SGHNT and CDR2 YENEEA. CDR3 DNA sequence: TGTGCCAGCGGATCCGTAGCGGCCTATGCGGAGACCCAGTACTTC. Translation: CASGSVAAYAETQYF.

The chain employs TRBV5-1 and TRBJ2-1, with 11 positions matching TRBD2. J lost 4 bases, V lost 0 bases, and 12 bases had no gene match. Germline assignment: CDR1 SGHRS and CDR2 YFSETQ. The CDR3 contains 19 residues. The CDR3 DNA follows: TGCGCCAGCAGCTTGGGGCCACGAGGGGGGACTAGCGGATACAATGAGCAGTTCTTC. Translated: CASSLGPRGGTSGYNEQFF.

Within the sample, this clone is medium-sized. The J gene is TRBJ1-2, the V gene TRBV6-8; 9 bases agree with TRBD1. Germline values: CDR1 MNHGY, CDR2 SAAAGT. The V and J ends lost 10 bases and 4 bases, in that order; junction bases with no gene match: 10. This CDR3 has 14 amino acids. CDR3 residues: CATKTGGDFYGYTF. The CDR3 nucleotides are TGTGCCACAAAAACAGGGGGCGATTTCTATGGCTACACCTTC.

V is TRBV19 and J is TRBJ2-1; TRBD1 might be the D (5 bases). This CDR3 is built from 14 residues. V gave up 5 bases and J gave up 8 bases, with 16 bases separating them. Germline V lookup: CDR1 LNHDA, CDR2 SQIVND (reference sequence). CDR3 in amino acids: CASSLWTSIHEQFF. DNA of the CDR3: TGTGCCAGTAGTCTCTGGACATCGATCCATGAGCAGTTCTTC.

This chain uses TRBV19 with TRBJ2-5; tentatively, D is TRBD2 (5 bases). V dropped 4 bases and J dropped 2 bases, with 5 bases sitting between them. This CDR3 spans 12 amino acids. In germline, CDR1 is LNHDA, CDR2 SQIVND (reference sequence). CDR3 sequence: CASSREQETQYF. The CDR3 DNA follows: TGTGCCAGTAGTAGGGAGCAAGAGACCCAGTACTTC.

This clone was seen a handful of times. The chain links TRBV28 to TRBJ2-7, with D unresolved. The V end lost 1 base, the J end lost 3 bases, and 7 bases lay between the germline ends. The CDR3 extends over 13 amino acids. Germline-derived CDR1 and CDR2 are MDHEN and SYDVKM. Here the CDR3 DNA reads TGTGCCAGCAGTTTATCGGTTAACTACGAGCAGTACTTC. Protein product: CASSLSVNYEQYF. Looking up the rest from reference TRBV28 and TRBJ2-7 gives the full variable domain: DVKVTQSSRYLVKRTGEKVFLECVQDMDHENMFWYRQDPGLGLRLIYFSYDVKMKEKGDIPEGYSVSREKKERFSLILESASTNQTSMYLCASSLSVNYEQYFGPGTRLTVT.

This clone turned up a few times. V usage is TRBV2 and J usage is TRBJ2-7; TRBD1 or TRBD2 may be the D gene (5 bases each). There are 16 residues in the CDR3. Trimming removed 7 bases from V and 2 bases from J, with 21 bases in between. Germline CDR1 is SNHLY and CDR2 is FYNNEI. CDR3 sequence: CASTTWWGSPTYEQYF. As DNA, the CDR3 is TGTGCCAGCACCACCTGGTGGGGGAGCCCCACCTACGAGCAGTACTTC.

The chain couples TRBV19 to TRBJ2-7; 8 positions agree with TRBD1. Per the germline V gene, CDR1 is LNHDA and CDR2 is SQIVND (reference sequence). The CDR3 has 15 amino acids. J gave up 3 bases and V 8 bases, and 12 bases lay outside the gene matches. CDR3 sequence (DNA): TGTGCCAGTGGGGGGACAGGCAACCTCATCTACGAGCAGTACTTC. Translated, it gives CASGGTGNLIYEQYF.

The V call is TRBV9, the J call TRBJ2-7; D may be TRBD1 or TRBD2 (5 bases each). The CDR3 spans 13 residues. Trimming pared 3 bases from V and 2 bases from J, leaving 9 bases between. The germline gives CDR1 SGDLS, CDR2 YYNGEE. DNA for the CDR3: TGTGCCAGCAGCGACGGGGCAGCCTACGAGCAGTACTTC. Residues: CASSDGAAYEQYF.

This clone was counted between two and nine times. The CDR3 nucleotides are TGTGCCTCGGACAGACGAGACTCTGGGGCCAACGTCCTGACTTTC. Translating gives CASDRRDSGANVLTF. The chain employs TRBV30 and TRBJ2-6; D possibly corresponds to TRBD1 (6 bases). The length of the CDR3 is 15 residues. Trimming shortened V by 7 bases and J by 0 bases, and 13 bases separated the two germline ends. Germline CDR1 and CDR2: GTSNPN and SVGIG (reference sequence).

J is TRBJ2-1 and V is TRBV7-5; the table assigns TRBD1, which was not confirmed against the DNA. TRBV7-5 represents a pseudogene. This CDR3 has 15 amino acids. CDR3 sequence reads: CASSLRDSSYNEQFF. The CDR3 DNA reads TGTGCCAGCAGCTTAAGGGACAGCTCCTACAATGAGCAGTTCTTC.

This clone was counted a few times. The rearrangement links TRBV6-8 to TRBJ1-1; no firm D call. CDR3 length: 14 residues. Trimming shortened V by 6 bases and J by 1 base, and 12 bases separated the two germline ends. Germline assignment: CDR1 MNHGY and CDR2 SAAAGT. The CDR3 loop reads CASSTEGWNTEAFF. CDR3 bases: TGTGCCAGCAGCACAGAGGGTTGGAACACTGAAGCTTTCTTT.

CDR3 DNA sequence: TGTGCCAGCAGGGCTAGGACAGATACGCAGTATTTT. It is translated as CASRARTDTQYF. This rearrangement joins TRBV6-8 to TRBJ2-3, with unresolved D. CDR1 is MNHGY and CDR2 is SAAAGT in the germline V gene. The CDR3 extends over 12 amino acids. Trimming shortened V by 6 bases and J by 3 bases, and 7 bases separated the two germline ends.

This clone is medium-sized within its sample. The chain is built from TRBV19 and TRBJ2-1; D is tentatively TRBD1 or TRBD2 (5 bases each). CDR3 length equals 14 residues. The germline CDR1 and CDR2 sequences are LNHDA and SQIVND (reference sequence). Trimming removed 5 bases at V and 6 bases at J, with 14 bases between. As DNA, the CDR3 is TGTGCCAGTAGTTGGTGGGGGAGCTTCAATGAGCAGTTCTTC. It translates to CASSWWGSFNEQFF.

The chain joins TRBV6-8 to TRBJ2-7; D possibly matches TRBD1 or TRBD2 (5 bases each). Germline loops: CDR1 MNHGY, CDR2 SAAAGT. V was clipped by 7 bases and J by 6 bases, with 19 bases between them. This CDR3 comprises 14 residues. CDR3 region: CASTYWGRSPEQYF. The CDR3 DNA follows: TGTGCCAGCACCTACTGGGGGAGAAGTCCCGAGCAGTACTTC.